The clone carrying this T cell receptor beta chain came up a few times. This entry belongs to a study of T-cell reconstitution after alpha-beta-depleted transplantation in children. Germline CDR1 DFQATT, CDR2 SNEGSKA (reference sequence). Unmatched junction bases numbered 13, after V lost 6 bases and J lost 4 bases. The CDR3 contains 15 residues. Unique molecular identifiers were used in preparing the TCRbeta library. MiXCR, run by TCRdb on the PCR reads, gives a single entry per CDR3 protein. Among around 380,000 distinct CDR3 sequences listed, around 9.9% were seen once. The starting material was PBMCs from the stem cell graft donor, obtained from the stem cell graft. This TCR came from a human donor who donated a stem cell graft to a child with acute myeloid leukemia. The J gene is TRBJ1-2, the V gene TRBV20-1; 8 bases line up with TRBD1. The CDR3 DNA follows: TGCAGTGCGGGGGGCCATAAAGGACAGGGCTATGGCTACACCTTC. This codes for CSAGGHKGQGYGYTF.